The clone carrying this TCR beta chain appeared many times. The antigen is not known. The data were taken from a study of response to subunit inactivated influenza vaccine. MiXCR, run by TCRdb on the RT-PCR reads, gives a single entry per CDR3 protein. The repertoire holds roughly 670,000 distinct CDR3 sequences, with approximately 14% as singletons. General study points: The authors suggested that few new T cells are recruited per seasonal influenza vaccination.

The CDR3 consists of 14 residues. The V and J ends lost 6 bases and 3 bases, in that order; junction bases with no gene match: 10. From germline, CDR1 is SQVTM and CDR2 ANQGSEA. The TCR was taken from a man aged 50-60 years who received an inactivated influenza vaccine. The sequencing used PBMCs from blood, collected 14 to 15 days before vaccination. The V call is TRBV29-1, the J call TRBJ2-7; 8 nucleotides agree with TRBD1. CDR3 amino acids: CSVYTGTGDYEQYF. CDR3 sequence (DNA): TGCAGCGTGTACACCGGGACAGGAGACTACGAGCAGTACTTC.